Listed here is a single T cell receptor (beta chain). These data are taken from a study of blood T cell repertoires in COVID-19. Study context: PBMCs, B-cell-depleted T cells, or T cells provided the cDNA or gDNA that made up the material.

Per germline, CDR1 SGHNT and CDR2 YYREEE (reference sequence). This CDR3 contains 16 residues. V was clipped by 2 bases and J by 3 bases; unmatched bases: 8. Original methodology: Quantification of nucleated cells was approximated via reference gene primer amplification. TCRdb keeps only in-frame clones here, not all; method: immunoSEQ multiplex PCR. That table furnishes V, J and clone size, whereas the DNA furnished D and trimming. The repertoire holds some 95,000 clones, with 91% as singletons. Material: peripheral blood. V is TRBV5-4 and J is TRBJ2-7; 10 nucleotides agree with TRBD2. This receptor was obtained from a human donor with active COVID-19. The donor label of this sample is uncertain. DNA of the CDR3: TGTGCCAGCAGCTTCAGGACTAGCGGAGATCGCTACGAGCAGTACTTC. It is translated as CASSFRTSGDRYEQYF.